The clone carrying this T cell receptor beta chain was counted only a few times. The antigen is unknown. Germline CDR1 SQVTM, CDR2 ANQGSEA. This CDR3 has 12 residues. V lost 7 bases to trimming and J lost 1 base, with 11 bases between them. Sequenced by immunoSEQ multiplex PCR; TCRdb stores in-frame clones only, minus some. The sample carries roughly 66,000 clones, roughly four fifths recorded once. The data were taken from a study of OX40 agonist ivuxolimab in advanced cancers. Study as a whole: Ivuxolimab doses were 0.01, 0.1, 0.3, 1.5, 3 or 10 mg/kg every 2 weeks. Findings of the study overall: In the 0.1 to 3.0 mg/kg range, CD4+ and CD8+ blood T cells had expanded clonally by week 6. Expanded clones were, on average, more numerous among CD8+ T cells than CD4+. Patients who responded partially at 0.1-3.0 mg/kg showed clonal expansion ranking among the lowest.

The sequencing here drew on CD4+ or CD8+ T cells sorted from blood, taken in a trial of the OX40 agonist ivuxolimab. This sequence joins TRBV29-1 and TRBJ2-7; no clear D. The source is an adult with an advanced solid tumor such as melanoma, head and neck, liver or kidney cancer. Here the CDR3 DNA reads TGCAGCGCCAGTACCCAGTCCTACGAGCAGTACTTC. Protein product: CSASTQSYEQYF.